What follows is one T cell receptor (beta chain) and its context. Treatment given: 15 to 20 received Ad26.COV2.S at low or high dose, single or two shots; several received placebo; per-sample allocation not given. Samples were taken on day 63 after the first vaccine or placebo injection. This sample is drawn from a study of Ad26.COV2.S vaccination and SARS-CoV-2 variants. The table came from immunoSEQ multiplex PCR; TCRdb's copy has only in-frame clones and leaves some out. The sample records around 340,000 clones, approximately 86% being singletons. V lost 7 bases to trimming and J lost 4 bases, with 19 bases between them. Germline V gene lookup returns CDR1 SGHAT and CDR2 FQNNGV. This CDR3 is built from 16 residues.

This rearrangement joins TRBV11-2 to TRBJ2-2, with TRBD2 as a possible D gene (5 bases). The sequence was obtained from a person aged 18-60 years who received the Ad26.COV2.S COVID-19 vaccine or a placebo. The sequencing used peripheral blood, collected in a trial of Ad26.COV2.S vaccine versus placebo. The CDR3 protein is CASTPNTGKGTGELFF. CDR3 nucleotides: TGTGCCAGCACCCCGAATACGGGGAAAGGCACCGGGGAGCTGTTTTTT.